Listed here are 10 T cell receptor beta chains from one sample, sequenced in a study of naive and memory T cell subsets. Blood and skin TCR RNA was reverse transcribed with alpha and beta constant primers. TCRdb itself ran the 5' RACE reads through MiXCR, one entry per CDR3 protein. The sample lists more than 20,000 distinct CDR3 sequences; 4% to 4.5% were seen once. Whole-blood samples were 2 to 3 ml of peripheral blood from healthy adult volunteers. All receptors derive from a male donor in good health.

This clonotype was seen many times. This rearrangement joins TRBV11-2 to TRBJ1-2; TRBD1 agrees at 8 bases. The CDR3 loop spans 14 amino acids. Germline V CDR1 and CDR2: SGHAT, FQNNGV. The V segment lost 5 bases and the J segment 3 bases; nucleotides outside the gene matches: 5. The CDR3 here is CASSQDRVYYGYTF. In DNA form, the CDR3 reads TGTGCCAGCAGCCAGGACAGGGTCTACTATGGCTACACCTTC.

This clonotype was picked up many times. The chain joins TRBV9 to TRBJ1-3; D is uncertain. In germline, CDR1 is SGDLS, CDR2 YYNGEE. The CDR3 runs 16 residues. Trimming left V 2 bases short and J 0 bases short, with 12 bases between. DNA of the CDR3: TGTGCCAGCAGCGTCGACACCTCTAGCTCTGGAAACACCATATATTTT. It is translated as CASSVDTSSSGNTIYF.

This clonotype was counted many times. This chain connects TRBV20-1 to TRBJ1-5; 10 nucleotides match TRBD1. The CDR3 covers 12 residues. With 6 bases clipped from V and 4 bases from J, the junction kept 0 bases outside the gene matches. Per germline, CDR1 DFQATT and CDR2 SNEGSKA (reference sequence). The CDR3 is CSADRGNQPQHF. The CDR3, as DNA: TGCAGTGCGGACAGGGGGAATCAGCCCCAGCATTTT.

This clonotype has at least ten counts. The V gene is TRBV20-1, the J gene TRBJ1-5, with D perhaps TRBD1 (5 bases). This CDR3 has 14 amino acids. V was trimmed by 4 bases and J by 7 bases, leaving 17 bases between them. Germline V gives CDR1 DFQATT, CDR2 SNEGSKA (reference sequence). CDR3 region: CSATRDGANQPQHF. The CDR3 DNA reads as TGCAGTGCTACCCGGGACGGCGCGAACCAGCCCCAGCATTTT.

At least ten counts were recorded for this clonotype. The V gene is TRBV10-1, the J gene TRBJ1-1, with no clear D. Trimming left V 4 bases short and J 1 base short, with 7 bases between. The CDR3 spans 13 residues. Germline V gene data show CDR1 as WNHNN and CDR2 as SYGVQD (reference sequence). CDR3 nucleotides: TGCGCCAGCAGTGTCGGCGAGAACACTGAAGCTTTCTTT. This codes for CASSVGENTEAFF.

This clonotype was seen at least ten times. V is TRBV28 and J is TRBJ2-5; unclear D gene. Trimming shortened V by 5 bases and J by 0 bases, and 16 bases separated the two germline ends. Germline V CDR1 and CDR2: MDHEN, SYDVKM. The CDR3 sequence is 16 residues long. The CDR3 coding sequence is TGTGCCAGCAGTCAATATCGGAGCGAGTACCAAGAGACCCAGTACTTC. It codes for CASSQYRSEYQETQYF.

This clonotype was seen ten or more times. J is TRBJ2-3 and V is TRBV11-2, with 11 bases lining up with TRBD2. The CDR3 is 18 amino acids. V was pared by 1 base and J by 4 bases, with 10 bases of the junction left unmatched. CDR1 SGHAT and CDR2 FQNNGV come from the germline V gene. The CDR3 here is CASSLAAGTSGFSDTQYF. The CDR3 DNA is TGTGCCAGCAGCTTAGCGGCCGGGACTAGCGGATTTTCAGATACGCAGTATTTT.

This clonotype has at least ten counts. The chain links TRBV5-1 to TRBJ2-5; no firm D call. Trimming took 0 bases from V and 4 from J, leaving 1 base between them. This CDR3 is built from 11 residues. Germline loops: CDR1 SGHRS, CDR2 YFSETQ. In nucleotides, the CDR3 is TGCGCCAGCAGCTTGGCAGAGACCCAGTACTTC. Amino acid sequence: CASSLAETQYF. The full variable domain, in which reference TRBV5-1 and TRBJ2-5 provide the parts outside the CDR3, is KAGVTQTPRYLIKTRGQQVTLSCSPISGHRSVSWYQQTPGQGLQFLFEYFSETQRNKGNFPGRFSGRQFSNSRSEMNVSTLELGDSALYLCASSLAETQYFGPGTRLLVL.

This clonotype was counted ten times or more. The rearrangement uses TRBV9 and TRBJ2-5; D may be TRBD2 (6 bases). The CDR3 length is 15 residues. Germline CDR1 is SGDLS and CDR2 is YYNGEE. Trimming cost V 4 bases and J 2 bases, with 15 bases left between them. The CDR3 reads CASSYHPRGQETQYF. The CDR3 bases are TGTGCCAGCAGCTACCACCCCCGGGGGCAAGAGACCCAGTACTTC.

This clonotype was seen repeatedly, ten times or more. V and J are TRBV27 and TRBJ2-3; unclear D gene. This CDR3 comprises 14 residues. Per germline, CDR1 MNHEY and CDR2 SMNVEV (reference sequence). Between the trimmed V and J ends, which lost 3 bases and 2 bases, there was a span of 9 bases. CDR3 DNA sequence: TGTGCCAGCAGTTTTTCCTCACCCACAGATACGCAGTATTTT. Its translation is CASSFSSPTDTQYF.